The clone carrying this T cell receptor beta chain appeared a few times. Primers used in a second PCR of about 7 to 11 cycles were a sample-barcoded 5' primer and a J-beta primer mix. From the 5' RACE reads, TCRdb called clonotypes with MiXCR, one entry per CDR3 protein. The repertoire holds about 840,000 distinct CDR3 sequences, with about 27% as singletons. The CDR3 spans 17 residues. Germline V gene data show CDR1 as SGHKS and CDR2 as YYEKEE (reference sequence). This sample was taken from a study of blood T cells in healthy people across ages. This sample also appeared in a second study, on T cells of mothers and their children.

This clonotype was sampled from a woman aged 35 to 49 in good health. The rearrangement links TRBV5-5 to TRBJ2-4, with D perhaps being TRBD1 or TRBD2 (5 bases each). The DNA end is more similar to TRBJ2-7, so the J call may be wrong. The sequencing sample was made of blood. CDR3 loop: CASSPRVPGTAIFEQYF. The CDR3 region has the DNA TGTGCCAGCAGCCCCCGGGTTCCCGGGACGGCTATTTTCGAGCAGTACTTC.